Given below is one T cell receptor beta chain in context. The antigen is undetermined. The junction departs from germline at one end; a sequencing error may be responsible. One entry per CDR3 protein results from TCRdb running MiXCR on the PCR reads. This sample has some 33,000 distinct CDR3 sequences, with 35% to 40% found just once. These data belong to a study of vaccination and CD4 T cells after COVID-19. In the study overall: Nasal swab PCR had detected SARS-CoV-2 in convalescent patients, nine mild and one severe. Two of the convalescents were Hispanic, and the group consisted of six males and four females. Study-level points and caveats: The great majority, 304 of 307 vaccine-specific clones, proved spike mono-reactive in convalescent patients.

CDR1 is SEHNR and CDR2 is FQNEAQ in the germline V gene (reference sequence). CDR3 length: 13 residues. Noted time point: late sampling 161 to 241 days after vaccination in a few convalescent patients. V and J are TRBV7-9 and TRBJ2-3; TRBD1 matches at 7 bases. The material sequenced was CD4+ T cells from blood, taken about 7 months after SARS-CoV-2 vaccination. The TCR originated in a human donor who had recovered from COVID-19. As DNA, the CDR3 is TGTACCAGCAGCGATACAGGGGCAGATGCGCAGTATTTT. This codes for CTSSDTGADAQYF.